The 4 T cell receptor beta chains in this list originate from one sample, sequenced in a study of shared clonotypes between healthy human individuals. TCRdb's copy holds only in-frame clones and misses some; the assay was immunoSEQ multiplex PCR. This table has around 1,000,000 clones, approximately 77% appearing once. The specimen was memory CD4+ T cells from PBMCs. Subset noted: CD45RA-negative fraction. The receptors derive from a man aged 18 to 30 in good health. Some clones in this sample may be carry-over from other donors' samples.

This clone was observed once. The chain uses TRBV5-1 and TRBJ2-1, with D maybe TRBD2 (6 bases). This CDR3 region has 16 residues. V dropped 0 bases and J dropped 5 bases, with 15 bases sitting between them. Germline V gene data show CDR1 as SGHRS and CDR2 as YFSETQ. CDR3 nucleotide sequence: TGCGCCAGCAGCTTGGTGGCGGGAAGTCCCAACAATGAGCAGTTCTTC. This encodes CASSLVAGSPNNEQFF.

The V and J genes are TRBV9 and TRBJ2-6; no clear D. Trimming removed 0 bases from V and 0 bases from J, with 10 bases in between. The CDR3 is made up of 17 amino acids. Germline assignment: CDR1 SGDLS and CDR2 YYNGEE. The CDR3 loop is CASSVGHNPSGANVLTF. CDR3 DNA sequence: TGTGCCAGCAGCGTAGGTCACAATCCCTCTGGGGCCAACGTCCTGACTTTC.

The table lists this clone with a few counts. The CDR3 spells CASSIQLAGAGELFF. The CDR3 nucleotides are TGTGCCAGTAGTATCCAACTAGCGGGAGCCGGGGAGCTGTTTTTT. This chain links TRBV19 with TRBJ2-2, with 11 bases identical to TRBD2. Germline values: CDR1 LNHDA, CDR2 SQIVND (reference sequence). The J segment lost 6 bases and the V segment lost 3 bases, leaving 3 bases of the junction unmatched. The CDR3 has 15 residues.

V gene TRBV9 combines with J gene TRBJ2-7; 12 positions match TRBD2. The trim removed 3 bases at V and 4 bases at J, leaving 5 bases unmatched. CDR3 length: 15 amino acids. Germline V gene lookup returns CDR1 SGDLS and CDR2 YYNGEE. CDR3 in amino acids: CASSETSGSLYEQYF. The CDR3 coding sequence is TGTGCCAGCAGCGAGACTAGCGGGAGTCTTTACGAGCAGTACTTC. Full variable domain (outside the CDR3, taken from reference TRBV9 and TRBJ2-7): DSGVTQTPKHLITATGQRVTLRCSPRSGDLSVYWYQQSLDQGLQFLIQYYNGEERAKGNILERFSAQQFPDLHSELNLSSLELGDSALYFCASSETSGSLYEQYFGPGTRLTVT.